The text below deals with one T cell receptor beta chain. The data stem from a study of blood T cell repertoires in COVID-19. Study at large: Acute and convalescent COVID-19 samples came from the United States, Italy and Spain. T cells, B-cell-depleted T cells, or PBMCs provided the cDNA or gDNA that served as material.

CDR1 is SGHKS and CDR2 is YYEKEE in the germline V gene (reference sequence). Trimming removed 5 bases from V and 2 bases from J; junction bases left unmatched: 8. This CDR3 has 16 residues. Authors' analysis steps: Reference gene primers were amplified, and this amplification served to estimate nucleated cell counts. Data came from immunoSEQ multiplex PCR; TCRdb stores just in-frame clones and leaves some out. V, J and clone size are taken as reported in that table, and D and trimming were inferred from the DNA itself. In the table there are hundreds of thousands of clones, 85% of which are singletons.

The TCR originated in a woman aged 45-59 years with active or convalescent COVID-19. The sample comprised peripheral blood. J is TRBJ2-3 and V is TRBV5-5, with 10 bases lining up with TRBD2. The CDR3 protein is CASRLGGLAATDTQYF. The CDR3 DNA follows: TGTGCCAGCAGGCTAGGCGGACTAGCGGCCACAGATACGCAGTATTTT.